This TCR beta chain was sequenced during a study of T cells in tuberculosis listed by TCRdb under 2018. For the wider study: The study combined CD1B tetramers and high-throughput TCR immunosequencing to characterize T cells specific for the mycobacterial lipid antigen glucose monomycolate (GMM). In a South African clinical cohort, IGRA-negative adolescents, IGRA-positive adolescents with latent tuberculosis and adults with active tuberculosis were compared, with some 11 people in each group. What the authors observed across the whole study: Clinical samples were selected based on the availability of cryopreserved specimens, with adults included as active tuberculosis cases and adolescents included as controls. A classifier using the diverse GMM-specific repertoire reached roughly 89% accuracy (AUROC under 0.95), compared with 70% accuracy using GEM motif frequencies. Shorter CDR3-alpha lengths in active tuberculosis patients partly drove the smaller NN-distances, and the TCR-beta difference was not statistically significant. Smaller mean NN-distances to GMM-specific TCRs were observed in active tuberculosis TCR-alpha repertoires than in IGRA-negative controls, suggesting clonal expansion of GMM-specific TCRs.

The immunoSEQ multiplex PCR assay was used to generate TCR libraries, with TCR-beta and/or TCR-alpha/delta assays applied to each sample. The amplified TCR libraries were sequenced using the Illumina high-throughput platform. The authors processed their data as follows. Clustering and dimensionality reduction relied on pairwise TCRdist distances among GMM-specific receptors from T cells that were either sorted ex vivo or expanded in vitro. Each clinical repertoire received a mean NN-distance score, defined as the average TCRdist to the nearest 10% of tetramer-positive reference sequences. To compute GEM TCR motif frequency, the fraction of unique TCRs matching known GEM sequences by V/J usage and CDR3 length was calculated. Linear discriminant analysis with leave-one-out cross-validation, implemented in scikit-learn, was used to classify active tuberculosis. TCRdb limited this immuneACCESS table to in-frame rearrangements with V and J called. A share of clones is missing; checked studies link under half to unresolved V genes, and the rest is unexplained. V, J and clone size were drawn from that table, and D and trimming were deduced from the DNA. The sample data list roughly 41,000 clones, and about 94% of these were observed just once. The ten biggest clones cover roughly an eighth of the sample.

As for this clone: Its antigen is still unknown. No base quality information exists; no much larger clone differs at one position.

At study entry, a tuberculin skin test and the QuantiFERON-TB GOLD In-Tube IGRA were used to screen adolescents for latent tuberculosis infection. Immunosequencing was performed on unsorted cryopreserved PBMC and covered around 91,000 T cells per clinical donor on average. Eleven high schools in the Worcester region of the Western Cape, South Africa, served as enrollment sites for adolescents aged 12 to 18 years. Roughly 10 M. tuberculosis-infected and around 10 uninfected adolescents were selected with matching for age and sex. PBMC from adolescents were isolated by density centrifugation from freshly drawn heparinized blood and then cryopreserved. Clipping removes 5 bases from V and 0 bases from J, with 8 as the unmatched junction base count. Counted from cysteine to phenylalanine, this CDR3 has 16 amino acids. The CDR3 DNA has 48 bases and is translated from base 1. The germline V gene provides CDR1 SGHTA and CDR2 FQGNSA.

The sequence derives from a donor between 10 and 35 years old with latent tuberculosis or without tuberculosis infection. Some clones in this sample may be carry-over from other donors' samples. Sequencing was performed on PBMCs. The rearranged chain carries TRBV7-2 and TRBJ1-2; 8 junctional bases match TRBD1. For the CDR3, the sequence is CASSPRGTGTNYGYTF. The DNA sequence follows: TGTGCCAGCAGCCCTCGGGGGACAGGTACTAACTATGGCTACACCTTC.